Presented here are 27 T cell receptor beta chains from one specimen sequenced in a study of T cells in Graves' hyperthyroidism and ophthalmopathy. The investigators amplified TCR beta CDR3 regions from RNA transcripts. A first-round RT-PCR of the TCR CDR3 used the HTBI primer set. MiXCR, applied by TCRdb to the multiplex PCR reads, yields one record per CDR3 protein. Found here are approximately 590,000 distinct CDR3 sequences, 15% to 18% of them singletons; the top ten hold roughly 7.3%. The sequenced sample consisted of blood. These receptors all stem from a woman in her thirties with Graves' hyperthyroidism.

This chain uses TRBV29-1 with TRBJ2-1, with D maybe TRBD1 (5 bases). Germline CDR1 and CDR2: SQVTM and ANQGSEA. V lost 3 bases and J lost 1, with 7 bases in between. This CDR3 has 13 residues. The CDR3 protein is CSVDPGSYNEQFF. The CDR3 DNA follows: TGCAGCGTTGATCCAGGGTCCTACAATGAGCAGTTCTTC.

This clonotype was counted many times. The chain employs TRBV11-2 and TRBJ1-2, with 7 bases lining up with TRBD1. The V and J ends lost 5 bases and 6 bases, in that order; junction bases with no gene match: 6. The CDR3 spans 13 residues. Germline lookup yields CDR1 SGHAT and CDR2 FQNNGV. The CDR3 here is CASSLPTGNGYTF. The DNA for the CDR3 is TGTGCCAGCAGCCTCCCGACAGGGAATGGCTACACCTTC.

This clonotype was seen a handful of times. CDR3 in DNA: TGTGCCAGCAGCCAAGAACCTAGCGGGAGACGATACGAGCAGTACTTC. It specifies CASSQEPSGRRYEQYF. The chain has TRBV4-2 and TRBJ2-7; 10 bases fit TRBD2. Germline V gene lookup returns CDR1 LGHNA and CDR2 YNFKEQ. The CDR3 has 16 residues. Trimming removed 0 bases from V and 4 bases from J; junction bases left unmatched: 6.

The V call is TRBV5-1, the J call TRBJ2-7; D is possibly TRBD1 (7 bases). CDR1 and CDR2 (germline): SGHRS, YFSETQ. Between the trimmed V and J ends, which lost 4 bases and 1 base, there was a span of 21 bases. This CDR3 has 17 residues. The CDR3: CASSPGRGDSRSYEQYF. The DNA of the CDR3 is TGCGCCAGCAGCCCCGGAAGGGGGGACAGTCGGTCCTACGAGCAGTACTTC.

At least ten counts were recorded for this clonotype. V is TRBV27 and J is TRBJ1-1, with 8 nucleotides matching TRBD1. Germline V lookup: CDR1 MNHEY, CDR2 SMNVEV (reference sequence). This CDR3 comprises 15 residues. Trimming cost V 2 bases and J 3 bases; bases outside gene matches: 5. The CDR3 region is CASSLQGAGYTEAFF. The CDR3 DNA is TGTGCCAGCAGTTTACAGGGGGCCGGTTACACTGAAGCTTTCTTT.

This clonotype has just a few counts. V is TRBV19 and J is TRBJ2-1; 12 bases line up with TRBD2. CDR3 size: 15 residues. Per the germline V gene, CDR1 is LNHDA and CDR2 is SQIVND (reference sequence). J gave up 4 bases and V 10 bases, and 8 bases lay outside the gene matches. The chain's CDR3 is CATQFGLAGYNEQFF. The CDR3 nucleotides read TGTGCCACTCAATTCGGACTAGCGGGATACAATGAGCAGTTCTTC.

The CDR3 coding sequence is TGTGCCAGCTCACCGTTGGACAGAACACTGGTAGGAGAGCAGTTCTTC. It translates to CASSPLDRTLVGEQFF. The V call is TRBV18, the J call TRBJ2-1; possible D gene TRBD1, 6 bases. Germline V lookup: CDR1 KGHSH, CDR2 LQKENI. V lost 3 bases and J lost 10, with 22 bases in between. The CDR3 sequence is 16 residues long.

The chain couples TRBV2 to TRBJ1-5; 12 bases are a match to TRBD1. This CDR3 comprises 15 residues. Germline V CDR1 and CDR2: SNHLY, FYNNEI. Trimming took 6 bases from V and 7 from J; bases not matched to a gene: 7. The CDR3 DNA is TGTGCCAGCAGCGGGACAGGGGGCGCGGGCCAGCCCCAGCATTTT. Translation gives CASSGTGGAGQPQHF.

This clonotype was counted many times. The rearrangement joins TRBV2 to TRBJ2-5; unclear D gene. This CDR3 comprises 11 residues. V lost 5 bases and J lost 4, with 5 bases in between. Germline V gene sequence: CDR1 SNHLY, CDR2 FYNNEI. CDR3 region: CASSSPETQYF. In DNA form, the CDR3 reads TGTGCCAGCAGTTCTCCAGAGACCCAGTACTTC.

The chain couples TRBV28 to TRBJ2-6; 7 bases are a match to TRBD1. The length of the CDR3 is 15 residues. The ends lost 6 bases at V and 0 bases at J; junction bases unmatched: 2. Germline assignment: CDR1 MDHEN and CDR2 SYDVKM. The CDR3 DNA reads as TGTGCCAGCAGAAGGACAGGCTCTGGGGCCAACGTCCTGACTTTC. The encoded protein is CASRRTGSGANVLTF.

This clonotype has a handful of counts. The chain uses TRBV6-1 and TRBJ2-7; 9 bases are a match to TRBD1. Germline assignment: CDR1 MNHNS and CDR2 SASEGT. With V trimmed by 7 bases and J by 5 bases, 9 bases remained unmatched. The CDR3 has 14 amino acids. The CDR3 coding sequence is TGTGCCAGCAACCTACGGGACAGGGCACACGAGCAGTACTTC. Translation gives CASNLRDRAHEQYF.

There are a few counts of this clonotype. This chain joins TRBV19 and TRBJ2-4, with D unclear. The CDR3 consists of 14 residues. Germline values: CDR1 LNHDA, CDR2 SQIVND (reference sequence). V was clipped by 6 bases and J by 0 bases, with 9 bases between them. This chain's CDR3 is CASSEDVAKNIQYF. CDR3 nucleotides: TGTGCCAGTAGCGAGGACGTAGCCAAAAACATTCAGTACTTC.

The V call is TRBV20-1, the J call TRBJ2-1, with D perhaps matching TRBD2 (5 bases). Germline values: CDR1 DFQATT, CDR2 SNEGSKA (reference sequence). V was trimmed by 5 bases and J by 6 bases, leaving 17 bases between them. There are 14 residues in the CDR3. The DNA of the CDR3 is TGCAGTGCTCTCCAGGAGGCGGTAAGCAATGAGCAGTTCTTC. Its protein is CSALQEAVSNEQFF.

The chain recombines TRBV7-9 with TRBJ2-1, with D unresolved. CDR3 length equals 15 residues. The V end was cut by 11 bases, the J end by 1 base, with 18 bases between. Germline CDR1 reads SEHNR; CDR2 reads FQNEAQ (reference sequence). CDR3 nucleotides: TGTGCCGCCGGAAAGGACCGTTTATCCTACAATGAGCAGTTCTTC. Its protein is CAAGKDRLSYNEQFF.

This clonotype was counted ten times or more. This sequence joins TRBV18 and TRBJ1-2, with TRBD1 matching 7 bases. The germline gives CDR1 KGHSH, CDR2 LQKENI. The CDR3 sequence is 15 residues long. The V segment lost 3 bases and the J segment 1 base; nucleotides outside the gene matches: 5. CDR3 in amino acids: CASSPRDSRNYGYTF. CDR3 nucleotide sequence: TGTGCCAGCTCACCGCGGGACAGCCGTAACTATGGCTACACCTTC.

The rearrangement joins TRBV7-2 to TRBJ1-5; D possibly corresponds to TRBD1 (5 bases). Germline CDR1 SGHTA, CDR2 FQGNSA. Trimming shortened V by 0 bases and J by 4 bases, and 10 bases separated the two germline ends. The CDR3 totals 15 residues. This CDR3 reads CASSLAGRKNQPQHF. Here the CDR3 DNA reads TGTGCCAGCAGCTTAGCGGGACGGAAAAATCAGCCCCAGCATTTT. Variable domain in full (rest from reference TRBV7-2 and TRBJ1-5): GAGVSQSPSNKVTEKGKDVELRCDPISGHTALYWYRQSLGQGLEFLIYFQGNSAPDKSGLPSDRFSAERTGGSVSTLTIQRTQQEDSAVYLCASSLAGRKNQPQHFGDGTRLSIL.

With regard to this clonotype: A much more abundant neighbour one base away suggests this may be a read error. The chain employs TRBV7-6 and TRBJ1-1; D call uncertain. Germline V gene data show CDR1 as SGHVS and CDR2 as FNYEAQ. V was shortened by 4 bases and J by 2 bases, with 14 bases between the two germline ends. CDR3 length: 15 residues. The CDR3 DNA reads TGTGCCAGCAGCTCCGGTTCTGTGGACAACACTGAAGCTTTCTTT. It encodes CASSSGSVDNTEAFF.

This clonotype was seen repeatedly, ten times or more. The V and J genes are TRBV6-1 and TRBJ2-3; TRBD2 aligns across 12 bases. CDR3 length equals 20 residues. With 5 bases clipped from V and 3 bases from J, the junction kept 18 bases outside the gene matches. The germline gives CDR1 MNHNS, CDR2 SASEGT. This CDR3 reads CASSLGGGASGRAATDTQYF. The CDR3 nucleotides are TGTGCCAGCAGTCTCGGGGGAGGGGCTAGCGGGAGGGCCGCGACAGATACGCAGTATTTT.

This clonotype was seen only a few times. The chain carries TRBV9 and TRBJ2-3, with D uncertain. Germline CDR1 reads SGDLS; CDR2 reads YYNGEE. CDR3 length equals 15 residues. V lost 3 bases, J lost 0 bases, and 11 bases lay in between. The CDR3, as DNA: TGTGCCAGCAGCGGCCGGTGGGCAAGCACAGATACGCAGTATTTT. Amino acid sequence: CASSGRWASTDTQYF.

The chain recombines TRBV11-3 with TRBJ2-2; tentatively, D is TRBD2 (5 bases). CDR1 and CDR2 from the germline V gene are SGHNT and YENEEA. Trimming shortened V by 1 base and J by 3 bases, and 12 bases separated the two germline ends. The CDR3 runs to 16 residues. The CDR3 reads CASSLGFVGDTGELFF. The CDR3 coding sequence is TGTGCCAGCAGCTTAGGGTTCGTGGGAGACACCGGGGAGCTGTTTTTT.

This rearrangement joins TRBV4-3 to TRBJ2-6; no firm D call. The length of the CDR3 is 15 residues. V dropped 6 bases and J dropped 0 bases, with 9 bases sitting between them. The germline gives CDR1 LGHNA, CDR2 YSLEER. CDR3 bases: TGCGCCAGCAGTGAGTATTACTCTGGGGCCAACGTCCTGACTTTC. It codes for CASSEYYSGANVLTF.

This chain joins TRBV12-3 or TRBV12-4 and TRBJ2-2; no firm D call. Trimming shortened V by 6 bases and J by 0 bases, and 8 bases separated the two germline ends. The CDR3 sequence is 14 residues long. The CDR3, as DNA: TGTGCCAGCAGCCGCAGAGCGAACACCGGGGAGCTGTTTTTT. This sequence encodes CASSRRANTGELFF.

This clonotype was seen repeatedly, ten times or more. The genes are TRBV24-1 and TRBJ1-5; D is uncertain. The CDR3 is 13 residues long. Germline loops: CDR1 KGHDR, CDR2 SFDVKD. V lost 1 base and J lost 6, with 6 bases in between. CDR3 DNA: TGTGCCACCAGTGATTTCAGTTGTCAGCCCCAGCATTTT. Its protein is CATSDFSCQPQHF.

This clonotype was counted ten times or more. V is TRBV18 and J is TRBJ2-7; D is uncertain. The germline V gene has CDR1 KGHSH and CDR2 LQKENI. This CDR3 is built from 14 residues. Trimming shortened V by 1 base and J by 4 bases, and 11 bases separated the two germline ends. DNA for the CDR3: TGTGCCAGCTCACCACGGACGGACGCTTACGAGCAGTACTTC. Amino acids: CASSPRTDAYEQYF.

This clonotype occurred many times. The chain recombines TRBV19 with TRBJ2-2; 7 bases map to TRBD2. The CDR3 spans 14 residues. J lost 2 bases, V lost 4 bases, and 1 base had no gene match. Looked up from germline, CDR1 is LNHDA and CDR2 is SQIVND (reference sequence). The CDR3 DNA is TGTGCCAGTAGTACGGGAGGTAACACCGGGGAGCTGTTTTTT. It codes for CASSTGGNTGELFF.

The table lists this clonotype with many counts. The CDR3 here is CASSLSGVPREAFF. The CDR3 bases are TGTGCCAGCAGTTTATCAGGGGTGCCCCGTGAAGCTTTCTTT. The chain combines TRBV28 with TRBJ1-1; a weak D match, TRBD1 (6 bases). This CDR3 spans 14 amino acids. CDR1 and CDR2 from the germline V gene are MDHEN and SYDVKM. V was shortened by 1 base and J by 7 bases, with 13 bases between the two germline ends.

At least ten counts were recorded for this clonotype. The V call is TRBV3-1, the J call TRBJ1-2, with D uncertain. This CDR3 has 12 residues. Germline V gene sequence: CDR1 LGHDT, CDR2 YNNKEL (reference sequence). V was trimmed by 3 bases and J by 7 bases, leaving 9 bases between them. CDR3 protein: CASSQGWFGYTF. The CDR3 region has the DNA TGTGCCAGCAGCCAGGGTTGGTTTGGCTACACCTTC. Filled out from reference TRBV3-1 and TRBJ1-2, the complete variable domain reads DTAVSQTPKYLVTQMGNDKSIKCEQNLGHDTMYWYKQDSKKFLKIMFSYNNKELIINETVPNRFSPKSPDKAHLNLHINSLELGDSAVYFCASSQGWFGYTFGSGTRLTVV.